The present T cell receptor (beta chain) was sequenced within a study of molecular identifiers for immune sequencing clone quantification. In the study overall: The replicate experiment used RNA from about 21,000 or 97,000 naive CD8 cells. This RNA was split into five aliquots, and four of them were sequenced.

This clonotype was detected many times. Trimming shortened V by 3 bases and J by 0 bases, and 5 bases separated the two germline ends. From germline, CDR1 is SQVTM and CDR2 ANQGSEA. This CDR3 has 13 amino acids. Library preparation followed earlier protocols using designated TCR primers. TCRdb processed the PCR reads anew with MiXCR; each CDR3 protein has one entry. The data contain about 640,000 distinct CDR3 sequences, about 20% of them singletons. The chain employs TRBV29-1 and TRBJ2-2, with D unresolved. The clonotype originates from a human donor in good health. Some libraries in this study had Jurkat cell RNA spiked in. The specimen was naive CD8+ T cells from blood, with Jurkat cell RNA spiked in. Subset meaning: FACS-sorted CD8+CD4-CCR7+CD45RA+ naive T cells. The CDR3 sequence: CSVDGSNTGELFF. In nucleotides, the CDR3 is TGCAGCGTTGATGGCTCGAACACCGGGGAGCTGTTTTTT.